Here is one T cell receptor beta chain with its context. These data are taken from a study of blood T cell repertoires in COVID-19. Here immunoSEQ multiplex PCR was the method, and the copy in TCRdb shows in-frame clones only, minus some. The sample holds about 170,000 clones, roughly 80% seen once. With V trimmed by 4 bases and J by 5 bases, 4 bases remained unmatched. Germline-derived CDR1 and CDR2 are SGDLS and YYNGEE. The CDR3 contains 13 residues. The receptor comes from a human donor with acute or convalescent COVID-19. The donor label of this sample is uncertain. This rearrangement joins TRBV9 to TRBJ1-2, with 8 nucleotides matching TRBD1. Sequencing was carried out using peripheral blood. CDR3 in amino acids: CASSQTGAYGYTF. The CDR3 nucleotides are TGTGCCAGCAGCCAGACAGGGGCATATGGCTACACCTTC.